This TCR beta chain was sequenced in a study of cytomegalovirus exposure and HLA in healthy donors. Study-level results: TRBV6-2, TRBV6-3 and other indistinguishable V segments were excluded. The study put 150 to 200 TCR beta chains on its list as cytomegalovirus-associated.

Details on this clone: What it binds is not known.

The PCR used 60 Vbeta and 13 Jbeta primers. In the original workflow: Unique TCR beta chains numbered approximately 80 million in a later analysis, with around 11 million shared. Some clones are missing from TCRdb's copy, which holds only in-frame ones; the method was immunoSEQ multiplex PCR. Clonal size and the V and J genes are those of that table, whereas D and trimming came from the DNA. The data hold roughly 260,000 clones, with approximately 84% observed a single time. Trimming removed 1 base from V and 0 bases from J; junction bases left unmatched: 1. CDR3 length: 15 amino acids. The germline gives CDR1 SGHRS, CDR2 YFSETQ.

The sequencing sample was made of PBMCs. The gene calls are TRBV5-1 and TRBJ2-1; 7 bases match TRBD1. The sequence was collected from a middle-aged woman in good health and CMV-seropositive. CDR3 sequence reads: CASSLSGGSYNEQFF. The CDR3 bases are TGCGCCAGCAGCTTGTCAGGGGGCTCCTACAATGAGCAGTTCTTC.